This is a list of T cell receptor beta chains from one sample in a study of cytomegalovirus exposure and HLA in healthy donors. TCRdb's table, derived via immunoSEQ multiplex PCR, lists solely in-frame clones and lacks some. The sample has 50,000 or so clones, around 73% seen once. What was sequenced was PBMCs. The receptors come from a woman aged 35 to 49 in good health and CMV-seropositive. Both conserved end residues are part of each CDR3. D genes are given only for firm matches. Clone size is given for some rows only: seen once, a few or many times, or a class if the clone is expanded.

j_call d_call clone_size v_call cdr3_nt cdr3_aa
TRBJ1-5 TRBD1 few TRBV7-9 TGTGCCAGCAGCTTACCGGGACAGGGGGTCCCACATCAGCCCCAGCATTTT CASSLPGQGVPHQPQHF
TRBJ1-3 - - TRBV18 TGTGCCAGCTCACCGGCGGGGGCCGGGGCAAACACCATATATTTT CASSPAGAGANTIYF
TRBJ2-5 - - TRBV29-1 TGCAGCGTTGTGCAGGGGAGACGGGAGACCCAGTACTTC CSVVQGRRETQYF
TRBJ2-7 TRBD2 - TRBV11-2 TGTGCCAGCAGCAGTACTCTAGCGGTTAGCTCCTACGAGCAGTACTTC CASSSTLAVSSYEQYF
TRBJ2-7 TRBD2 few TRBV6-5 TGTGCCAGCAATCCGACTAGCGGTTACTCCTACGAGCAGTACTTC CASNPTSGYSYEQYF
TRBJ2-6 TRBD1 - TRBV7-8 TGTGCCAGCAGCTTACCGGGACAGGGGGCTCCCGGGGCCAACGTCCTGACTTTC CASSLPGQGAPGANVLTF
TRBJ1-1 - - TRBV19 TGTGCCAGTAGCCGGACGGGGGTGAACACTGAAGCTTTCTTT CASSRTGVNTEAFF
TRBJ1-2 - - TRBV19 TGTGCCAGTAGTATTGGCACAGGAGTCTTGTACTATGGCTACACCTTC CASSIGTGVLYYGYTF
TRBJ2-3 TRBD2 few TRBV7-2 TGTGCCAGCAGCTTTGAGCGGGGGGGTAGTTTTGGAGATACGCAGTATTTT CASSFERGGSFGDTQYF
TRBJ2-5 TRBD1 - TRBV11-2 TGTGCCAGCAGCTGGACTTTGGGACAGGGTGGAGAGACCCAGTACTTC CASSWTLGQGGETQYF
TRBJ1-3 - - TRBV6-5 TGTGCCAGCACAGGGGTCTCTGGAAACACCATATATTTT CASTGVSGNTIYF
TRBJ1-1 - few TRBV4-3 TGCGCCAGCAGCCTTGGAGCGGACAGAGTGAACACTGAAGCTTTCTTT CASSLGADRVNTEAFF
TRBJ2-7 TRBD2 - TRBV4-2 TGTGCCAGCAGCCGCGTGACTAGCGGGCTCACCTACGAGCAGTACTTC CASSRVTSGLTYEQYF
TRBJ2-1 - - TRBV9 TGTGCCAGCAGCGCAGATCAGCGTAGCCAGGGAGGTGGAAATGAGCAGTTCTTC CASSADQRSQGGGNEQFF
TRBJ2-1 TRBD2 - TRBV7-2 TGTGCCAGCAGCTTGACCCTAGCGGGGGGCGAGCAGTTCTTC CASSLTLAGGEQFF
TRBJ1-5 - once TRBV19 TGTGCCAGTAGTACGACAGATAATCAGCCCCAGCATTTT CASSTTDNQPQHF
TRBJ2-2 TRBD2 few TRBV7-9 TGTGCCAGCAGCCCAAGACTAGCGGGGAACACCGGGGAGCTGTTTTTT CASSPRLAGNTGELFF
TRBJ2-1 TRBD2 few TRBV6-5 TGTGCCAGCAGTCTAACTAGCGGCCACTACAATGAGCAGTTCTTC CASSLTSGHYNEQFF
TRBJ1-2 TRBD1 - TRBV29-1 TGCAGCGCACAAACAGGGGCCGTCGCTGGCTACACCTTC CSAQTGAVAGYTF
TRBJ2-1 - - TRBV9 TGTGCCAGCAGCGTAGGGGCAGTAGAAGACAATGAGCAGTTCTTC CASSVGAVEDNEQFF
TRBJ2-7 - - TRBV30 TGTGCCTGGATGAGAGGCCGGTTAAGTGGGGAGCAGTACTTC CAWMRGRLSGEQYF
TRBJ1-6 TRBD1 - TRBV7-2 TGTGCCAGCAGCTTCGGGACAGCCATGCTGTATTCACCCCTCCACTTT CASSFGTAMLYSPLHF
TRBJ1-2 - - TRBV9 TGTGCCAGCAGCGTAGGCGGCAGGGCTGGCTACACCTTC CASSVGGRAGYTF
TRBJ2-7 TRBD1 - TRBV10-2 TGCGCCAGCAGCGGACAGGGCTACGAGCAGTACTTC CASSGQGYEQYF
TRBJ1-3 TRBD1 - TRBV2 TGTGCCAGCAGAGAGCCTTGGACAGGCCGTGGAAACACCATATATTTT CASREPWTGRGNTIYF
TRBJ1-2 - - TRBV7-3 TGTGCCAGCAGCTCCGGACGCGGGGGCTACACCTTC CASSSGRGGYTF
TRBJ1-2 - - TRBV29-1 TGCAGCGTTGAAGATAGGGTGGGAGTTGGCTACACCTTC CSVEDRVGVGYTF
TRBJ2-5 TRBD1 - TRBV7-6 TGTGCCAGCAGCTTAGCCCCCGGGACAGATCAGTACTTC CASSLAPGTDQYF
TRBJ1-4 - - TRBV2 TGTGCCAGCAGCCGCGTTGGACAGACTAATGAAAAACTGTTTTTT CASSRVGQTNEKLFF
TRBJ1-4 - - TRBV29-1 TGCAGCGTTCGCGATGAAAAACTGTTTTTT CSVRDEKLFF
TRBJ2-7 - - TRBV7-2 TGTGCCAGCAGCTTACTCTACGAGCAGTACTTC CASSLLYEQYF
TRBJ1-2 - few TRBV12-5 TGTGCTAGTGGTTTGGGACATGGCAGGCCCGCTAACTATGGCTACACCTTC CASGLGHGRPANYGYTF
TRBJ2-3 TRBD1 - TRBV18 TGTGCCAGCTCACCTCGACAGGGGTTCGGCACAGATACGCAGTATTTT CASSPRQGFGTDTQYF
TRBJ1-1 - - TRBV9 TGTGCCAGCAGCGTAGACTCGGACAGTTACACTGAAGCTTTCTTT CASSVDSDSYTEAFF
TRBJ2-1 TRBD2 few TRBV29-1 TGCAGCGTTGAAGAGGGTAGCGGGGGGGGCAATGAGCAGTTCTTC CSVEEGSGGGNEQFF
TRBJ1-5 TRBD1 - TRBV18 TGTGCCAGCTCACCAATACAGGGGCAAAGCAATCAGCCCCAGCATTTT CASSPIQGQSNQPQHF
TRBJ1-5 - - TRBV2 TGTGCCAGCAGTGTACAGGGCACGGTGGGCAATCAGCCCCAGCATTTT CASSVQGTVGNQPQHF
TRBJ2-2 - - TRBV30 TGTGCCCACGACAGGGGAGGGGTTGGGACCGGGGAGCTGTTTTTT CAHDRGGVGTGELFF
TRBJ1-2 - - TRBV9 TGTGCCAGCAGCGTAGAGGGGGTCGCCAGCTATGGCTACACCTTC CASSVEGVASYGYTF
TRBJ2-2 - - TRBV6-5 TGTGCCAGCAGTACAACGGGGGAGCTGTTTTTT CASSTTGELFF
TRBJ2-5 - - TRBV6-5 TGTGCCAGCAGCCCCGGGAGAGAGACCCAGTACTTC CASSPGRETQYF
TRBJ1-1 - few TRBV6-6 TGTGCCAGCAGTTACCGGTTGGACACTGAAGCTTTCTTT CASSYRLDTEAFF
TRBJ2-2 - few TRBV7-3 TGTGCCAGCAGGGGGGGGCCGGGAACCGGGGAGCTGTTTTTT CASRGGPGTGELFF
TRBJ1-5 - - TRBV4-2 TGTGCCAGCAGCCAGGACCCACAGGGCATACAGCCCCAGCATTTT CASSQDPQGIQPQHF
TRBJ1-3 - few TRBV5-4 TGTGCCAGCAGCTTGGCAGGGGTATCTGGAAACACCATATATTTT CASSLAGVSGNTIYF
TRBJ2-7 - - TRBV30 TGTGCCTGGATGGCGAGGGACGAGCAGTACTTC CAWMARDEQYF
TRBJ2-7 - - TRBV27 TGTGCCAGCACCAAGGGGGAGCAGTACTTC CASTKGEQYF
TRBJ2-7 - - TRBV10-3 TGTGCCATCAGTGAAACAGGGTCCCACGAGCAGTACTTC CAISETGSHEQYF
TRBJ1-2 - few TRBV7-2 TGTGCCAGCAGCCCCAGAGGTAACTATGGCTACACCTTC CASSPRGNYGYTF
TRBJ2-7 TRBD1 - TRBV6-1 TGTGCCAGCAGTGCCAGGGACAGATCCTACGAGCAGTACTTC CASSARDRSYEQYF
TRBJ2-3 TRBD2 - TRBV5-1 TGCGCCAGCAGCGCCAGGACTAGCAAGGCTCAAGATACGCAGTATTTT CASSARTSKAQDTQYF
TRBJ1-2 - - TRBV7-2 TGTGCCAGCAGCCTGCAGGGAGGTCTCGGCTATGGCTACACCTTC CASSLQGGLGYGYTF
TRBJ1-6 TRBD1 - TRBV5-1 TGCGCCAGCAGCCGAGTTCCCGGGACAGGGGATCCCTCCCTCCACTTT CASSRVPGTGDPSLHF
TRBJ2-2 TRBD2 - TRBV7-7 TGTGCCAGCAGCTCAACGGGGGGGCCCGACGGGGAGCTGTTTTTT CASSSTGGPDGELFF
TRBJ2-1 - medium-sized TRBV4-3 TGCGCCAGCAGCCAAGATTGGGGCGGTCCACCCTACAATGAGCAGTTCTTC CASSQDWGGPPYNEQFF
TRBJ2-7 TRBD1 - TRBV19 TGTGCCAGTAGTACCCTGGGACAGGGGCCGCGGTACTTC CASSTLGQGPRYF
TRBJ1-4 TRBD1 - TRBV29-1 TGCAGCGTTGGGACAGGGGCTGGTGAAAAACTGTTTTTT CSVGTGAGEKLFF
TRBJ1-4 - once TRBV7-2 TGTGCCAGCAGCTTAGTGGGGGGGACTAATGAAAAACTGTTTTTT CASSLVGGTNEKLFF
TRBJ2-7 TRBD1 - TRBV7-8 TGTGCCAGCAGCTTTAGGACAGGTCCCCTAGTTACCTCCTACGAGCAGTACTTC CASSFRTGPLVTSYEQYF
TRBJ1-2 - few TRBV30 TGTGCCTGGAGTGTCGAAGGCAGACATAACTATGGCTACACCTTC CAWSVEGRHNYGYTF